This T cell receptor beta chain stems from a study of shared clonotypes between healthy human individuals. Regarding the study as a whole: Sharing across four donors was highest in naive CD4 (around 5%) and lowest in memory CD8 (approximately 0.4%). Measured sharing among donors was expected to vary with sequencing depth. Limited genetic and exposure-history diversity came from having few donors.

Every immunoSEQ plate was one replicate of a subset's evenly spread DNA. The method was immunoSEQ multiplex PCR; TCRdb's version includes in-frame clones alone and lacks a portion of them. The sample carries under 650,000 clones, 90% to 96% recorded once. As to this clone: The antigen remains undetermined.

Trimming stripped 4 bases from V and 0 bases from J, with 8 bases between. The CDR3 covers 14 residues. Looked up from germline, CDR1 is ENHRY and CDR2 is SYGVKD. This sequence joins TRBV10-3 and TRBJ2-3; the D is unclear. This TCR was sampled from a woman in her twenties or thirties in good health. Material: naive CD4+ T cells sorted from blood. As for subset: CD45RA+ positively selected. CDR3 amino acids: CAISVEQSTDTQYF. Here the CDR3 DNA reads TGTGCCATCAGTGTAGAACAGAGCACAGATACGCAGTATTTT.